These T cell receptor beta chains were read from a single sample in a study of cytomegalovirus exposure and HLA in healthy donors. The data were produced by immunoSEQ multiplex PCR, yet TCRdb's version contains in-frame clones alone and is incomplete. The table lists fewer than 250,000 clones, less than 85% of them singletons. The specimen was PBMCs. The receptors derive from a woman aged 18-35 years in good health and CMV-seronegative. CDR3s include the opening cysteine and the closing phenylalanine or tryptophan. D genes are given only for firm matches.

J	V	D	DNA	CDR3
TRBJ2-1	TRBV5-1	TRBD2	TGCGCCAGCAGCGGGATAGCGGGGGGAGTCAATGAGCAGTTCTTC	CASSGIAGGVNEQFF
TRBJ2-3	TRBV7-2	NA	TGTGCCAGCAGTTTCCCCCCAGATACGCAGTATTTT	CASSFPPDTQYF
TRBJ1-5	TRBV28	TRBD1	TGTGCCAGCAGTTCCACCGGGACAGGGGTGAATAATCAGCCCCAGCATTTT	CASSSTGTGVNNQPQHF
TRBJ1-6	TRBV6-6	NA	TGTGCCAGCAGTTACTCGGAGGGGGAGAATTCACCCCTCCACTTT	CASSYSEGENSPLHF
TRBJ2-2	TRBV9	TRBD2	TGTGCCAGCAGCGTACGAAGCCCAGCGGGAGATGGAACCGGGGAGCTGTTTTTT	CASSVRSPAGDGTGELFF
TRBJ1-1	TRBV5-1	NA	TGCGCCAGCAGCTTATACGGCACCAACACTGAAGCTTTCTTT	CASSLYGTNTEAFF
TRBJ1-1	TRBV27	NA	TGTGCCAGCAGTCCCCGGGGACGGCCGGATATGTTGGGATGGATGAACACTGAAGCTTTCTTT	CASSPRGRPDMLGWMNTEAFF
TRBJ1-1	TRBV27	TRBD1	TGTGCCAGCAGGAGGACAGGGGGCACTGAAGCTTTCTTT	CASRRTGGTEAFF
TRBJ2-7	TRBV5-1	TRBD1	TGCGCCAGCGGAGACAGGGGGAACTACGAGCAGTACTTC	CASGDRGNYEQYF
TRBJ1-2	TRBV2	NA	TGTGCCAGCAACCGGATTGGGGATGGCTACACCTTC	CASNRIGDGYTF
TRBJ1-3	TRBV6-5	NA	TGTGCCAGCAGTAGGGGCTCTGGAAACACCATATATTTT	CASSRGSGNTIYF